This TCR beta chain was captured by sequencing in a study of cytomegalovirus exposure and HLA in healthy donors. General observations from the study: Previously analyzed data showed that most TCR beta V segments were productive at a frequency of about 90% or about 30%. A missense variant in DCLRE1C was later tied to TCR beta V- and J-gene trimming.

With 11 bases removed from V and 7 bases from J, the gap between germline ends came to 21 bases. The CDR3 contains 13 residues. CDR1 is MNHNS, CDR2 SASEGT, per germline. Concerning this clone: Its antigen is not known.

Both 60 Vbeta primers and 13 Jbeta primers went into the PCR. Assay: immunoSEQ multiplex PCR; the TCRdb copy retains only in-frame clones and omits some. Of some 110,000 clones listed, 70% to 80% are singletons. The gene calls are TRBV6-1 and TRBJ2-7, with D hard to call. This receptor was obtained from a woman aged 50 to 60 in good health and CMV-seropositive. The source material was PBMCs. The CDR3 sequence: CAGAVKSPGEQYF. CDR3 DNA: TGTGCCGGCGCCGTTAAATCACCGGGTGAGCAGTACTTC.